This TCR beta chain was recorded in a study of blood T cell repertoires in COVID-19. The method was immunoSEQ multiplex PCR; TCRdb's version includes in-frame clones alone and lacks a portion of them. Among under 150,000 clones listed, 80% to 85% were seen once. In germline, CDR1 is MNHEY, CDR2 SVGAGI. V was pared by 6 bases and J by 5 bases, with 11 bases of the junction left unmatched. The CDR3 contains 15 residues. The specimen was PBMCs or T cells enriched from blood (not recorded which). The chain recombines TRBV6-5 with TRBJ2-7; 9 bases fit TRBD1. This clonotype was sampled from a young man who had recovered from COVID-19. CDR3 region: CASSLIGQGSDEQYF. The CDR3 nucleotides read TGTGCCAGCAGCCTCATCGGACAGGGGTCTGACGAGCAGTACTTC.